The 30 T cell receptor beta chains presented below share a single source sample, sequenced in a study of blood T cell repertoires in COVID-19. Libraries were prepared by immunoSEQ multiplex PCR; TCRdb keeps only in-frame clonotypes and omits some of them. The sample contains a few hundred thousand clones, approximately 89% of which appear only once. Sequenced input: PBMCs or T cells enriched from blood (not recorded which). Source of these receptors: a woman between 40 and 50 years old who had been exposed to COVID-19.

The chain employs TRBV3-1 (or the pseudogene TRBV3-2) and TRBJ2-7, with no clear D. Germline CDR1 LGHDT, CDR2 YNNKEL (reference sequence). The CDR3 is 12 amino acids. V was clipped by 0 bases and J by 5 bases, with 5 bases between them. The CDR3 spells CASSQESHEQYF. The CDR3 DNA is TGTGCCAGCAGCCAAGAAAGCCACGAGCAGTACTTC.

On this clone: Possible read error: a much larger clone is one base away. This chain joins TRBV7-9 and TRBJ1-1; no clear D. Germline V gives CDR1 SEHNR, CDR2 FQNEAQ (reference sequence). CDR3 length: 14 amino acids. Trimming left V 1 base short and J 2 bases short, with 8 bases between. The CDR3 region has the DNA TGTGCCAGCAGCTTAGGCCAGGTAAACACTGAAGCTTTCTTT. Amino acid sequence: CASSLGQVNTEAFF.

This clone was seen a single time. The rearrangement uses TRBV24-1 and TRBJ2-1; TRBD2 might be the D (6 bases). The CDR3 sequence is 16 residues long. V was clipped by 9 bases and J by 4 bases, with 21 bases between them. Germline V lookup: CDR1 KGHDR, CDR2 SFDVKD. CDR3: CATASRWGERYNEQFF. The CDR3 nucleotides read TGTGCCACCGCCTCCCGGTGGGGGGAACGGTACAATGAGCAGTTCTTC.

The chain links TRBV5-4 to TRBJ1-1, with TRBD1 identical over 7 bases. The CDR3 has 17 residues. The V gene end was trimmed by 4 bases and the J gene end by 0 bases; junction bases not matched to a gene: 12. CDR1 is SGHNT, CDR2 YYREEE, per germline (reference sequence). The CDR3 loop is CASSHPPGQPLNTEAFF. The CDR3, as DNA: TGTGCCAGCAGCCACCCCCCGGGACAGCCCTTGAACACTGAAGCTTTCTTT. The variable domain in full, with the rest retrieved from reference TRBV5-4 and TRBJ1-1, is ETGVTQSPTHLIKTRGQQVTLRCSSQSGHNTVSWYQQALGQGPQFIFQYYREEENGRGNFPPRFSGLQFPNYSSELNVNALELDDSALYLCASSHPPGQPLNTEAFFGQGTRLTVV.

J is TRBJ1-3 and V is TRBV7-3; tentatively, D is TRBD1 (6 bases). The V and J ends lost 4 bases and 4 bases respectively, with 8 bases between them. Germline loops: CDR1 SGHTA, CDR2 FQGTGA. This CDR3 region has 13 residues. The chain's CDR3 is CASSWGQGNTIYF. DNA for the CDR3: TGTGCCAGCAGCTGGGGACAAGGAAACACCATATATTTT.

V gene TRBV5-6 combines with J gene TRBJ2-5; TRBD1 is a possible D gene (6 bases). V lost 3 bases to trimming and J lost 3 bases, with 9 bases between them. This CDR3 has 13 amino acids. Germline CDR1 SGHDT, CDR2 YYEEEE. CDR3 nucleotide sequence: TGTGCCAGCAGCTCCAGGGGAGAAGAGACCCAGTACTTC. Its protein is CASSSRGEETQYF.

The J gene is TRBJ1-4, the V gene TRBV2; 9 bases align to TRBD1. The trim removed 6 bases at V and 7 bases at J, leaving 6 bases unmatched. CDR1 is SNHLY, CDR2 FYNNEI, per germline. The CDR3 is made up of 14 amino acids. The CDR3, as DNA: TGTGCCAGCAGAGGGACAGGGAACAGTGAAAAACTGTTTTTT. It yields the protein CASRGTGNSEKLFF. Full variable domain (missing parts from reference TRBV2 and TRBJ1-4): EPEVTQTPSHQVTQMGQEVILRCVPISNHLYFYWYRQILGQKVEFLVSFYNNEISEKSEIFDDQFSVERPDGSNFTLKIRSTKLEDSAMYFCASRGTGNSEKLFFGSGTQLSVL.

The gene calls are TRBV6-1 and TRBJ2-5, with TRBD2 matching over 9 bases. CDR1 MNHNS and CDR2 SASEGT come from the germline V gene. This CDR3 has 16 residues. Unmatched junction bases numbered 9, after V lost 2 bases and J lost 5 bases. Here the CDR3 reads CASSESPGLAVETQYF. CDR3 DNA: TGTGCCAGCAGTGAAAGCCCGGGACTAGCTGTTGAGACCCAGTACTTC.

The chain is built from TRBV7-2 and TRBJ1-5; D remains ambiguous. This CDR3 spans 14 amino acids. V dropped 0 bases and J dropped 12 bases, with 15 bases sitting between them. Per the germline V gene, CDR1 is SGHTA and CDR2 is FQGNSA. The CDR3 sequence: CASSLASPGSYQHF. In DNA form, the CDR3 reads TGTGCCAGCAGCTTAGCCTCCCCGGGTAGTTACCAGCATTTT.

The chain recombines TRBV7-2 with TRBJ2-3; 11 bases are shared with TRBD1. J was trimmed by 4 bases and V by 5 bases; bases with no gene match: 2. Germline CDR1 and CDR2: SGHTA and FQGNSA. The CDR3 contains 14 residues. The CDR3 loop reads CASSRTGGADTQYF. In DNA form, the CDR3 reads TGTGCCAGCAGCAGGACAGGGGGCGCAGATACGCAGTATTTT.

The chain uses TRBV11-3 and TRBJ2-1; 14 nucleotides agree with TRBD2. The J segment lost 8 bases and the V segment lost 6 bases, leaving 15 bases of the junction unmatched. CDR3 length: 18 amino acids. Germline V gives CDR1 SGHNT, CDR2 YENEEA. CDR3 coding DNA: TGTGCCAGCAGTACACGGGACAGGGGACTAGCGGGAGTCTATGAGCAGTTCTTC. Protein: CASSTRDRGLAGVYEQFF.

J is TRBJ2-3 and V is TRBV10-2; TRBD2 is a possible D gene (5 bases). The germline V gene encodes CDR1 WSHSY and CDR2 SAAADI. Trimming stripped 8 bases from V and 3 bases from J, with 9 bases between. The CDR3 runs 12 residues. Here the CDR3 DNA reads TGCGCCAGCGGGTCGGGGACAGATACGCAGTATTTT. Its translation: CASGSGTDTQYF.

The CDR3 nucleotides are TGTGCCAGCAGTTACTTCGGGAACTACAATGAGCAGTTCTTC. It codes for CASSYFGNYNEQFF. This sequence joins TRBV6-2 or TRBV6-3 and TRBJ2-1, with D possibly being TRBD2 (5 bases). The CDR3 loop spans 14 amino acids. V was trimmed by 1 base and J by 3 bases, leaving 7 bases between them. Germline CDR1 and CDR2: MNHEY and SVGEGT.

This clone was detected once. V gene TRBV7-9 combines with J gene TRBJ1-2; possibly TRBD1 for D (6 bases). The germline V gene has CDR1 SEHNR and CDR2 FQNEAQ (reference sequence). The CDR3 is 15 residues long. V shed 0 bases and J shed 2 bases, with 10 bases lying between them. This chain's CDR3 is CASSLAGTQNYGYTF. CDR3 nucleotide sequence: TGTGCCAGCAGCTTAGCCGGGACACAGAACTATGGCTACACCTTC.

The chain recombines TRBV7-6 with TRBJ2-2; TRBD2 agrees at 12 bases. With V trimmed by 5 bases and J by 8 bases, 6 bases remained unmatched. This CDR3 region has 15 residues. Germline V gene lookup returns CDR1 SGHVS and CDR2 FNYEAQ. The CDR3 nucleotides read TGTGCCAGCAGCCTATCTAGCGGGGGGGCTGGGGAGCTGTTTTTT. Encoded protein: CASSLSSGGAGELFF.

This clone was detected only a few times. CDR3 residues: CASSFRTSTKTGELFF. CDR3 coding DNA: TGTGCCAGCAGTTTTCGGACTAGTACTAAGACCGGGGAGCTGTTTTTT. This chain connects TRBV6-5 to TRBJ2-2, with 7 bases lining up with TRBD2. The CDR3 loop spans 16 amino acids. Germline CDR1 is MNHEY and CDR2 is SVGAGI. After removal of 4 bases from V and 5 bases from J, the junction contained 10 bases not matched to a gene.

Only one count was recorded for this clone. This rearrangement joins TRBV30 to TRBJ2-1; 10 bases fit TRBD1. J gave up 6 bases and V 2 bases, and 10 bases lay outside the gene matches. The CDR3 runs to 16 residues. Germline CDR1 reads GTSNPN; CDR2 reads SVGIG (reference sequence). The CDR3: CAWSFVPGQGFNEQFF. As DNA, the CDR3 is TGTGCCTGGAGTTTTGTTCCGGGACAGGGGTTCAATGAGCAGTTCTTC.

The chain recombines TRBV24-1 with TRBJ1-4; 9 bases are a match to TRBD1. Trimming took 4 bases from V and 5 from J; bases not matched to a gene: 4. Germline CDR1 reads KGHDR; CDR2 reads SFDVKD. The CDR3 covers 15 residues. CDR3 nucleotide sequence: TGTGCCACCAGTGAAACCGGGACAGGGAATGAAAAACTGTTTTTT. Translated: CATSETGTGNEKLFF.

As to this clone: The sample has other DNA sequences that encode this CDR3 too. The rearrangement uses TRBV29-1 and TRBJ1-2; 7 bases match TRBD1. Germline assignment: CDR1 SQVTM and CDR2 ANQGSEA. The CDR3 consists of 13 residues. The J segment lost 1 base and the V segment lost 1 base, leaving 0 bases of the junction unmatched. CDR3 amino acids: CSVEGQGNYGYTF. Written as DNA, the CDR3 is TGCAGCGTTGAAGGACAGGGTAACTATGGCTACACCTTC.

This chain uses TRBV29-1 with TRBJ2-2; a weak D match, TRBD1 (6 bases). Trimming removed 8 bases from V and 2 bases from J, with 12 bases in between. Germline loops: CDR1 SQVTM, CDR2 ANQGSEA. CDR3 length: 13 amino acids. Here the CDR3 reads CSSTGNNTGELFF. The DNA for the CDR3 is TGCAGCTCGACAGGCAACAACACCGGGGAGCTGTTTTTT.

DNA of the CDR3: TGCGCCAGCAGCCCGGGACAGGGCGGTGAAAAACTGTTTTTT. Translating it yields CASSPGQGGEKLFF. The chain combines TRBV5-1 with TRBJ1-4; TRBD1 agrees at 9 bases. V shed 4 bases, J shed 7 bases, and the junction held 5 bases outside the gene matches. CDR1 is SGHRS, CDR2 YFSETQ, per germline. CDR3 size: 14 residues.

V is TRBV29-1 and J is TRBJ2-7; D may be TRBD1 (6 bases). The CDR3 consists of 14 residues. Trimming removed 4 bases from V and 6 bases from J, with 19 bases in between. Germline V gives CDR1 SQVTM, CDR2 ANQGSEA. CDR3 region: CSVANPRTVGEQYF. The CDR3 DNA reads TGCAGCGTTGCTAATCCCCGGACAGTGGGCGAGCAGTACTTC.

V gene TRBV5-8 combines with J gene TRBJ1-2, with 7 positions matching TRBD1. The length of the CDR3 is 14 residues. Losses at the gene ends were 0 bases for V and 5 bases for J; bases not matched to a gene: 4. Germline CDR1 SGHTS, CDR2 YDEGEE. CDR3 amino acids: CASSLAGQIYGYTF. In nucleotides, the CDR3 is TGTGCCAGCAGCTTGGCGGGACAGATTTATGGCTACACCTTC. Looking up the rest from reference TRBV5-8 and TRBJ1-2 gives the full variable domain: EAGVTQSPTHLIKTRGQQATLRCSPISGHTSVYWYQQALGLGLQFLLWYDEGEERNRGNFPPRFSGRQFPNYSSELNVNALELEDSALYLCASSLAGQIYGYTFGSGTRLTVV.

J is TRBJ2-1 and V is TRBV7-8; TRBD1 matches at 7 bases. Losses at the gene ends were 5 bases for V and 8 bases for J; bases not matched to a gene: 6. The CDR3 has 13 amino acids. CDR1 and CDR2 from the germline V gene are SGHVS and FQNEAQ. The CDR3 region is CASSRDRADEQFF. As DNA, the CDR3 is TGTGCCAGCAGCAGAGACAGGGCCGATGAGCAGTTCTTC.

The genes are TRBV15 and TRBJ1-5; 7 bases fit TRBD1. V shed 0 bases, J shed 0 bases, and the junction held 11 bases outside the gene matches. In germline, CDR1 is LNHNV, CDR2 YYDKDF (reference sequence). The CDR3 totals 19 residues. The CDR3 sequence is CATSRDLRGGRSSNQPQHF. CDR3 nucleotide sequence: TGTGCCACCAGCAGAGATCTCCGAGGGGGCAGGTCTAGCAATCAGCCCCAGCATTTT.

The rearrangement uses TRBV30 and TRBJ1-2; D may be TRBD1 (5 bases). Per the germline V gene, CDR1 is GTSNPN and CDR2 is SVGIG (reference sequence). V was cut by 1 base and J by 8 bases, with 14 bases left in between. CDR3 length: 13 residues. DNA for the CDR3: TGTGCCTGGAGTGGGGGACTCCTCGAGGGCTACACCTTC. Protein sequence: CAWSGGLLEGYTF.

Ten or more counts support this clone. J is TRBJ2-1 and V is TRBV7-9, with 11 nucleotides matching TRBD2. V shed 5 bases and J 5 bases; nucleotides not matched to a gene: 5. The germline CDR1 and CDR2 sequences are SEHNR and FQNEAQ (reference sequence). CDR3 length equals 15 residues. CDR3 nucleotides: TGTGCCAGCAGCCCCAGACTAGCGGGGAACAATGAGCAGTTCTTC. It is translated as CASSPRLAGNNEQFF.

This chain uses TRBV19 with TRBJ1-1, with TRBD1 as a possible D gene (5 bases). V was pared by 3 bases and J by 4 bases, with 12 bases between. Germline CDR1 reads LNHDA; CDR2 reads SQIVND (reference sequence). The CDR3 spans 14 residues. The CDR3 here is CASSIKHGGTEAFF. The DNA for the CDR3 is TGTGCCAGTAGTATTAAACACGGGGGCACTGAAGCTTTCTTT.

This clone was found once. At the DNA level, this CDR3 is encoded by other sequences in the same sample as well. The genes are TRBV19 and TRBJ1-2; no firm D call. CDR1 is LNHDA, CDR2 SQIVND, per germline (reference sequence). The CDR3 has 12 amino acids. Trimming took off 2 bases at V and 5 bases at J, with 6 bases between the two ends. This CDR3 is CASSIPRYGYTF. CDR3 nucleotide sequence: TGTGCCAGTAGTATACCCCGGTATGGCTACACCTTC.

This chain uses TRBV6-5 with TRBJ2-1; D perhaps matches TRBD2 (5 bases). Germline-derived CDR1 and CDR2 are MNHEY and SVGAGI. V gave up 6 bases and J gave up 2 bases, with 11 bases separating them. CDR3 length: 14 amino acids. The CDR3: CASSSAGAYNEQFF. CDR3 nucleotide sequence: TGTGCCAGCAGCTCGGCGGGTGCCTACAATGAGCAGTTCTTC.